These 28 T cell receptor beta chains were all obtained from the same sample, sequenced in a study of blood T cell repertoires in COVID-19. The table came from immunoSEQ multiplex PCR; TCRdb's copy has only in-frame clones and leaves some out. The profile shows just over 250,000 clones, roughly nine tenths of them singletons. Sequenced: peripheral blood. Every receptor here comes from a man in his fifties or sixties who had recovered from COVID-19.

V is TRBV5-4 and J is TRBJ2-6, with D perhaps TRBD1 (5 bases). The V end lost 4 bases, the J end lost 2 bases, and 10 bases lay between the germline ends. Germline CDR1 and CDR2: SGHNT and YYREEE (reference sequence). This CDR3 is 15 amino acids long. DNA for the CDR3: TGTGCCAGCAGCCCGCAAGGGGCTGGGGCCAACGTCCTGACTTTC. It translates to CASSPQGAGANVLTF.

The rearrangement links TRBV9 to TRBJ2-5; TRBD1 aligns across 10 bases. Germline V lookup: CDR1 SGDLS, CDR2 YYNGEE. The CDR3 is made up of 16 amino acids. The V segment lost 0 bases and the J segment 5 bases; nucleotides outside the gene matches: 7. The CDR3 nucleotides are TGTGCCAGCAGCGTAGGGGGACAGGGGTTGCGGGAGACCCAGTACTTC. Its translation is CASSVGGQGLRETQYF.

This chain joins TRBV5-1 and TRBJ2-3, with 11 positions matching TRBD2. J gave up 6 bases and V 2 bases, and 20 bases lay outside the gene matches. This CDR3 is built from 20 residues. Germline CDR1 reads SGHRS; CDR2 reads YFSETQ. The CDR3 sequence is CASSFPRAKSTSGVRDTQYF. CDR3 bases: TGCGCCAGCAGCTTTCCGAGGGCAAAATCGACTAGCGGGGTGAGGGATACGCAGTATTTT.

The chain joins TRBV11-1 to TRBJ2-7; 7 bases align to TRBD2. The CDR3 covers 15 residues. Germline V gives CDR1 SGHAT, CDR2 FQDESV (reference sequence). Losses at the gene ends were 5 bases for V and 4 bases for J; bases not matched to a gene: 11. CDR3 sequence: CASSRGEGAPYEQYF. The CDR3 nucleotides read TGTGCCAGCAGCCGTGGGGAGGGAGCACCATACGAGCAGTACTTC. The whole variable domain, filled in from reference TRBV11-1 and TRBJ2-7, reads EAEVAQSPRYKITEKSQAVAFWCDPISGHATLYWYRQILGQGPELLVQFQDESVVDDSQLPKDRFSAERLKGVDSTLKIQPAELGDSAMYLCASSRGEGAPYEQYFGPGTRLTVT.

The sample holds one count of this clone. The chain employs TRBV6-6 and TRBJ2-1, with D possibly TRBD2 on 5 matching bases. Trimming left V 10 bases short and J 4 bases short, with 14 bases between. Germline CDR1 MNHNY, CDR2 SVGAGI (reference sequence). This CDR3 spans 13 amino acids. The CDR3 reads CATSLANYNEQFF. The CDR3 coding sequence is TGTGCCACCAGCCTAGCAAATTACAATGAGCAGTTCTTC.

CDR3 nucleotide sequence: TGTGCCAGCTCACCAAACACAGGAAGAGAGCAGTACTTC. Amino acids: CASSPNTGREQYF. The chain recombines TRBV18 with TRBJ2-7, with TRBD1 as a possible D gene (5 bases). The CDR3 covers 13 residues. Germline V gene lookup returns CDR1 KGHSH and CDR2 LQKENI. V shed 2 bases and J shed 7 bases, with 12 bases lying between them.

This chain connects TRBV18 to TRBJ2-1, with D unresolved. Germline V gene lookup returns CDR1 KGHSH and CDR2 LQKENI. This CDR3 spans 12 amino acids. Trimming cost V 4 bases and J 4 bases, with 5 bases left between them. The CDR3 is CASSLQYNEQFF. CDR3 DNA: TGTGCCAGCTCACTTCAGTACAATGAGCAGTTCTTC.

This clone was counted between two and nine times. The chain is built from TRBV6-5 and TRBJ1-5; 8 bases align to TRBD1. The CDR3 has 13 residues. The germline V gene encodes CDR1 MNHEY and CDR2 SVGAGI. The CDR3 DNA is TGTGCGACAGGGGAGCGGCCTAATCAGCCCCAGCATTTT. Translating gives CATGERPNQPQHF.

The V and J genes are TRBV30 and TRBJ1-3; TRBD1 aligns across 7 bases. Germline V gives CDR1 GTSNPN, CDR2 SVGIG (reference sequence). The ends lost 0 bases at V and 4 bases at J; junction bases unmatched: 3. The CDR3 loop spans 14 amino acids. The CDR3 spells CAWSVTGVGNTIYF. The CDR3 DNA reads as TGTGCCTGGAGTGTAACAGGGGTAGGAAACACCATATATTTT.

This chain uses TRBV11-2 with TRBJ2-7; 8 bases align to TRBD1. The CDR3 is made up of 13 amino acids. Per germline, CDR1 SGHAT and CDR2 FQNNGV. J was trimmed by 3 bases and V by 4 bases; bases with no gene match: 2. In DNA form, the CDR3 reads TGTGCCAGCAGCTGGGACAGGATCTACGAGCAGTACTTC. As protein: CASSWDRIYEQYF.

The CDR3 nucleotides read TGTGCCAGCAGCGGACAGGGCACCGGGGAGCTGTTTTTT. This encodes CASSGQGTGELFF. The V call is TRBV25-1, the J call TRBJ2-2; 8 positions match TRBD1. CDR1 and CDR2 from the germline V gene are MGHDK and SYGVNS. With 6 bases clipped from V and 4 bases from J, the junction kept 1 base outside the gene matches. The CDR3 covers 13 residues.

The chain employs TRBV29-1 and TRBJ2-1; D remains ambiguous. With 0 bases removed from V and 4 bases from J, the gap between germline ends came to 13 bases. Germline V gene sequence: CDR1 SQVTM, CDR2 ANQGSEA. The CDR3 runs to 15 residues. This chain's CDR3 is CSVEDWKIRYNEQFF. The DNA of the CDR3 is TGCAGCGTTGAAGACTGGAAGATCAGGTACAATGAGCAGTTCTTC.

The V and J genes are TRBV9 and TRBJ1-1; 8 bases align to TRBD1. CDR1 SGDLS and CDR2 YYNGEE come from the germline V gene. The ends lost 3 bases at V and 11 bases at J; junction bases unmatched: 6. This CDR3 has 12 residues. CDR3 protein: CASSAETGAAFF. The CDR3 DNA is TGTGCCAGCAGCGCGGAGACAGGGGCGGCTTTCTTT.

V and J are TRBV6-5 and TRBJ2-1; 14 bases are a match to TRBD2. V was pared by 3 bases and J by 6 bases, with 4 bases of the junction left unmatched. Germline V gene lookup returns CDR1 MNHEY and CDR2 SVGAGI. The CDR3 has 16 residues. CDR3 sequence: CASSYLTSGGGNEQFF. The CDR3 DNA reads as TGTGCCAGCAGTTATTTGACTAGCGGGGGGGGCAATGAGCAGTTCTTC.

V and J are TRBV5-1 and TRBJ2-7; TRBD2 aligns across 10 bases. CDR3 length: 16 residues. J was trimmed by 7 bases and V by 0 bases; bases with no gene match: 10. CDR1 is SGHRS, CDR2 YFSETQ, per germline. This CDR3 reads CASSLALAGAPWEQYF. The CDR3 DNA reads TGCGCCAGCAGCTTGGCGCTAGCGGGGGCCCCCTGGGAGCAGTACTTC.

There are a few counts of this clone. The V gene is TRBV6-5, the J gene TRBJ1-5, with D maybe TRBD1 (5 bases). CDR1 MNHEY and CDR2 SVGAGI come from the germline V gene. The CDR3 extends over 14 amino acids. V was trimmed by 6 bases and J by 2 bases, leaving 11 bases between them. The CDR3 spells CASRKGYGNQPQHF. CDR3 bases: TGTGCCAGCAGAAAGGGGTATGGCAATCAGCCCCAGCATTTT.

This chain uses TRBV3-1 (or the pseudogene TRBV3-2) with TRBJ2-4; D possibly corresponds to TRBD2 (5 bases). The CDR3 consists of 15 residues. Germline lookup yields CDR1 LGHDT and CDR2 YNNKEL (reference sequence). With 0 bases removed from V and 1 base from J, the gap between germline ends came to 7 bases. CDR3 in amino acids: CASSQDRRAKNIQYF. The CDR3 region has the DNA TGTGCCAGCAGCCAAGATCGGAGGGCCAAAAACATTCAGTACTTC.

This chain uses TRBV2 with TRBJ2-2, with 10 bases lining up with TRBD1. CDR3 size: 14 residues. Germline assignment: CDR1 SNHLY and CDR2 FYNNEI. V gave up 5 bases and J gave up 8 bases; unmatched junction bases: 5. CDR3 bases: TGTGCCAGCAGTTCCGGGACAGGGGCAGGGGAGCTGTTTTTT. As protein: CASSSGTGAGELFF.

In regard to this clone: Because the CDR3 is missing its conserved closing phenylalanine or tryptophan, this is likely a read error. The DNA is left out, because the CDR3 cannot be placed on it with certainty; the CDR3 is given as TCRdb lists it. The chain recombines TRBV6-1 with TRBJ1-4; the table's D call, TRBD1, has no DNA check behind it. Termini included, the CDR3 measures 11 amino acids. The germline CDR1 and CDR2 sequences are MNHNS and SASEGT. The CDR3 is CASSEFRDKVY.

CDR3 sequence: CASSQERSSWQETQYF. The CDR3 coding sequence is TGCGCCAGCAGCCAAGAACGGTCTAGCTGGCAAGAGACCCAGTACTTC. The chain has TRBV4-1 and TRBJ2-5; a weak D match, TRBD2 (5 bases). V gave up 0 bases and J gave up 2 bases, with 13 bases separating them. Germline V lookup: CDR1 MGHRA, CDR2 YSYEKL. The CDR3 consists of 16 residues.

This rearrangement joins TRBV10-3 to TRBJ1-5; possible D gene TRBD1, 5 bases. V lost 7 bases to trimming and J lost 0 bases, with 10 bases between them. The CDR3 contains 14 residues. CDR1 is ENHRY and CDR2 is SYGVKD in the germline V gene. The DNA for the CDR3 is TGTGCCATCACCTCACAGGTTAGCAATCAGCCCCAGCATTTT. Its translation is CAITSQVSNQPQHF.

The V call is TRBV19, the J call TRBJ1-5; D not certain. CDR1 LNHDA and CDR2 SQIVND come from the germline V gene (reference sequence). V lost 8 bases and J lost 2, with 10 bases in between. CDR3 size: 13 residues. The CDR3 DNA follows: TGTGCCAGTGATGGTCGGGGCAATCAGCCCCAGCATTTT. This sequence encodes CASDGRGNQPQHF.

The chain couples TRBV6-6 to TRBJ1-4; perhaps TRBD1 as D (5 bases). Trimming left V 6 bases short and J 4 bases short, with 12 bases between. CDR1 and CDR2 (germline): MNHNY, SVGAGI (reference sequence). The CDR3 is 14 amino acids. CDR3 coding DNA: TGTGCCAGCAGCGAGCCCGGGGGTAATGAAAAACTGTTTTTT. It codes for CASSEPGGNEKLFF.

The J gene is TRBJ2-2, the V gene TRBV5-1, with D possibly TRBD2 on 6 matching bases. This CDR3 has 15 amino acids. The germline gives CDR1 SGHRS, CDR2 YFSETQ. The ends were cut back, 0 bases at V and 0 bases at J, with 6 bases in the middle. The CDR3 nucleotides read TGCGCCAGCAGCTTGGCTAGCGCGAACACCGGGGAGCTGTTTTTT. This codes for CASSLASANTGELFF. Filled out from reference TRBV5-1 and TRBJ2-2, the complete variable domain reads KAGVTQTPRYLIKTRGQQVTLSCSPISGHRSVSWYQQTPGQGLQFLFEYFSETQRNKGNFPGRFSGRQFSNSRSEMNVSTLELGDSALYLCASSLASANTGELFFGEGSRLTVL.

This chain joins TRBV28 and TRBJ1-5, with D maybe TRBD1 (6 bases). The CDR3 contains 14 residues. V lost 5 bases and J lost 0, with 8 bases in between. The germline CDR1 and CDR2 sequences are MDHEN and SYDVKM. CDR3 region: CASSKTGSNQPQHF. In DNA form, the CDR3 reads TGTGCCAGCAGTAAGACAGGTAGCAATCAGCCCCAGCATTTT.

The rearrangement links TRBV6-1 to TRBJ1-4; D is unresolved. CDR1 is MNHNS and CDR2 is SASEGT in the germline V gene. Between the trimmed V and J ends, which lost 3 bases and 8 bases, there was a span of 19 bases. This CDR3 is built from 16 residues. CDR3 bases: TGTGCCAGCAGTGATAACCGGCGGGCCCCTAGGGAAAAACTGTTTTTT. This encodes CASSDNRRAPREKLFF.

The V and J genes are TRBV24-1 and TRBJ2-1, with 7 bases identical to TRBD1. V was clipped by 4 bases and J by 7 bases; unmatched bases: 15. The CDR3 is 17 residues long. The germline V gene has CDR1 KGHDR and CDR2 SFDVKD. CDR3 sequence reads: CATSERAPGQTTNEQFF. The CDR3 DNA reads TGTGCCACCAGTGAGCGGGCCCCGGGACAGACTACAAATGAGCAGTTCTTC.

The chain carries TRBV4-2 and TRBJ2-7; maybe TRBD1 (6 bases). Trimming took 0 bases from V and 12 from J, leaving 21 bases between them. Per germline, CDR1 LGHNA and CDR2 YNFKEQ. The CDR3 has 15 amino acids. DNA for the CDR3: TGTGCCAGCAGCCAAGATTTGAACAGGGATTGGGAGTGGTACTTC. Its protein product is CASSQDLNRDWEWYF.